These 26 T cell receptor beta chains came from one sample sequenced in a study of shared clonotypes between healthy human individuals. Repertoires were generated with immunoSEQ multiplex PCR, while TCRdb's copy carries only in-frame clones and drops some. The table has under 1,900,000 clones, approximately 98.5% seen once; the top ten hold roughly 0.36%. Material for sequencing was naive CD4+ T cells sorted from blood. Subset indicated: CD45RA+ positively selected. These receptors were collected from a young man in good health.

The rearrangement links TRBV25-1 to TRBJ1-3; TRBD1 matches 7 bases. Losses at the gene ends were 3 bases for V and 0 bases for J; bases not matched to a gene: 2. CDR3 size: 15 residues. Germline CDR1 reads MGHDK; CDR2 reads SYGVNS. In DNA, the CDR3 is TGTGCCAGCAGTGACCACAGGGGCTCTGGAAACACCATATATTTT. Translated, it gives CASSDHRGSGNTIYF.

Written as DNA, the CDR3 is TGTGCCAGCAGTGCACTAGTCCTGGGCCCAGATACGCAGTATTTT. Encoded protein: CASSALVLGPDTQYF. The J gene is TRBJ2-3, the V gene TRBV6-1; perhaps TRBD2 as D (5 bases). Trimming stripped 4 bases from V and 4 bases from J, with 15 bases between. CDR1 is MNHNS and CDR2 is SASEGT in the germline V gene. CDR3 size: 15 residues.

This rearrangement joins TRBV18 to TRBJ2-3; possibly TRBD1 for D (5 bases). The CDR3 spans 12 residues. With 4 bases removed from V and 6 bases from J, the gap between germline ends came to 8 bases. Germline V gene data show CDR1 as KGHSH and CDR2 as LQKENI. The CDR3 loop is CASSRSGDTQYF. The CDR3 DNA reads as TGTGCCAGCTCACGATCAGGGGATACGCAGTATTTT.

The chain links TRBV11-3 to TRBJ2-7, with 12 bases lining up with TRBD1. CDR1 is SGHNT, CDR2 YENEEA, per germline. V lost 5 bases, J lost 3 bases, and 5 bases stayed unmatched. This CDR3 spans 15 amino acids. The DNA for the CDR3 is TGTGCCAGCAGCCAGGGACAGGGGGCCCTCTACGAGCAGTACTTC. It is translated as CASSQGQGALYEQYF.

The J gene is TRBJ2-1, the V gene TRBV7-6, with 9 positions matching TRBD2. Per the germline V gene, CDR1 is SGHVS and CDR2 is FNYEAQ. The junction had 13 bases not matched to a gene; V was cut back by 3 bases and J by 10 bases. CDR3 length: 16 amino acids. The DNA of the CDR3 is TGTGCCAGCAGCTTGGGAATGCAGCGGGAGGCCCCGGAGCAGTTCTTC. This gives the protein CASSLGMQREAPEQFF.

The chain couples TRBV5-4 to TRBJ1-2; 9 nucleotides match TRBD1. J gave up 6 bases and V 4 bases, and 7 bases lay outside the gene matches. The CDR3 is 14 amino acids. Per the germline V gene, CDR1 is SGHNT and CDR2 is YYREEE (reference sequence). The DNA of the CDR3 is TGTGCCAGCAGCGAAAGGGACAGGGTGGATGGCTACACCTTC. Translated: CASSERDRVDGYTF.

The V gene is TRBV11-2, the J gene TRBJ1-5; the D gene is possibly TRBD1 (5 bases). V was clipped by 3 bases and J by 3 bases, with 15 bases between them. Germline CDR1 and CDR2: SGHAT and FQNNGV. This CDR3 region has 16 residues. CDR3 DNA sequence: TGTGCCAGCAGCTTGACCCCCACAGGCATCAATCAGCCCCAGCATTTT. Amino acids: CASSLTPTGINQPQHF.

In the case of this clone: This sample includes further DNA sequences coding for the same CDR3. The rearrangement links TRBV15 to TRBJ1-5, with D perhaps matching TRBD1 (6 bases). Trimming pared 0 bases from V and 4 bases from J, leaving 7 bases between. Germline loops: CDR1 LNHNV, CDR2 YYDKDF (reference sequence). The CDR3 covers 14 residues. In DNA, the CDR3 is TGTGCCACCAGCAGAGACAGGGGTAATCAGCCCCAGCATTTT. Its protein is CATSRDRGNQPQHF.

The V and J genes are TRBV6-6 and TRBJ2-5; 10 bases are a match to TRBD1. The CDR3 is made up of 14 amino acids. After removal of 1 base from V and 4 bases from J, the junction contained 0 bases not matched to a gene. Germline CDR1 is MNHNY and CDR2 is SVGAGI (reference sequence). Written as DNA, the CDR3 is TGTGCCAGCAGTTACTGGGACAGGGGAGAGACCCAGTACTTC. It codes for CASSYWDRGETQYF.

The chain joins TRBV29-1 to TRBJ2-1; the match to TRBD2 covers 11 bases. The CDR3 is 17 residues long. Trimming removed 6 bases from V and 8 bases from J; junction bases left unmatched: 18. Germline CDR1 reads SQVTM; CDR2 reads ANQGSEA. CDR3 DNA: TGCAGCGTCGAGAAGGTGATACTAGCGGGAGAACCAGATGAGCAGTTCTTC. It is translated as CSVEKVILAGEPDEQFF.

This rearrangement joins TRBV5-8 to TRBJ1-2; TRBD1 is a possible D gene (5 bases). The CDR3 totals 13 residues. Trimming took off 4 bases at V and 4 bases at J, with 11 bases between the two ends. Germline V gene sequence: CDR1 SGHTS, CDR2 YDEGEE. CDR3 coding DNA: TGTGCCAGCAGCGCGGGCAGGGTCTATGGCTACACCTTC. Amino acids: CASSAGRVYGYTF.

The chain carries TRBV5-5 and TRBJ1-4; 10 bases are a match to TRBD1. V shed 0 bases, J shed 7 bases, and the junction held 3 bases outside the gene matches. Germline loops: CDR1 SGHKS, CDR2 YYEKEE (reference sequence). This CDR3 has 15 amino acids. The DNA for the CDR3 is TGTGCCAGCAGCTTGGAAGGGACAGGGGTTGAAAAACTGTTTTTT. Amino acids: CASSLEGTGVEKLFF. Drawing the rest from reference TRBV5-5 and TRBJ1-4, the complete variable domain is DAGVTQSPTHLIKTRGQQVTLRCSPISGHKSVSWYQQVLGQGPQFIFQYYEKEERGRGNFPDRFSARQFPNYSSELNVNALLLGDSALYLCASSLEGTGVEKLFFGSGTQLSVL.

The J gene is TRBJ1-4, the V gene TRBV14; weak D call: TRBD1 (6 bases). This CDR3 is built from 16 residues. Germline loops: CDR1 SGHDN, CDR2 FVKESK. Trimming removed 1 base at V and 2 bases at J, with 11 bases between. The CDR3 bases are TGTGCCAGCAGCCAAGTCACAGGGAAGACTAATGAAAAACTGTTTTTT. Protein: CASSQVTGKTNEKLFF.

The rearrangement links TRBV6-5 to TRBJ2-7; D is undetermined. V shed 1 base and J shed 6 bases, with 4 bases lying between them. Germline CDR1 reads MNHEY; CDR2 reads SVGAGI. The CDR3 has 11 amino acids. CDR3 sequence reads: CASSYLSEQYF. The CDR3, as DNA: TGTGCCAGCAGTTACTTGAGCGAGCAGTACTTC.

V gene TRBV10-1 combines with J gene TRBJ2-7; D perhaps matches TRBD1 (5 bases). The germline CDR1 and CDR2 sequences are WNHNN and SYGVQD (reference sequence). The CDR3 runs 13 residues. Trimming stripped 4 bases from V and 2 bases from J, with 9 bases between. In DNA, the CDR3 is TGCGCCAGCAGTGCCAGGGATCCCTACGAGCAGTACTTC. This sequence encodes CASSARDPYEQYF.

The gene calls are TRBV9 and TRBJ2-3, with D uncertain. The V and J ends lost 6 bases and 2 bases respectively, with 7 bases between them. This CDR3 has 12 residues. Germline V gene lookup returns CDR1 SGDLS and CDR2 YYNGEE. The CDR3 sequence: CASTEFTDTQYF. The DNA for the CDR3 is TGTGCCAGCACCGAGTTCACAGATACGCAGTATTTT.

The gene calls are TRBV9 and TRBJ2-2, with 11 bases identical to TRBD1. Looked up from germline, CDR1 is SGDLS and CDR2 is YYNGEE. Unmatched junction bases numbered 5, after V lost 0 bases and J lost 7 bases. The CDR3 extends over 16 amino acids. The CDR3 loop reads CASSVVDRGRVGELFF. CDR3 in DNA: TGTGCCAGCAGCGTAGTGGACAGGGGGCGCGTCGGGGAGCTGTTTTTT.

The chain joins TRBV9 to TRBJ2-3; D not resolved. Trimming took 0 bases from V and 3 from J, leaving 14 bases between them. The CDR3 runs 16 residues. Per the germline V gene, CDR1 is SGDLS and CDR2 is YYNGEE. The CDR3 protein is CASSVVSGVGTDTQYF. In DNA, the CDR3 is TGTGCCAGCAGCGTAGTGTCCGGCGTGGGTACAGATACGCAGTATTTT.

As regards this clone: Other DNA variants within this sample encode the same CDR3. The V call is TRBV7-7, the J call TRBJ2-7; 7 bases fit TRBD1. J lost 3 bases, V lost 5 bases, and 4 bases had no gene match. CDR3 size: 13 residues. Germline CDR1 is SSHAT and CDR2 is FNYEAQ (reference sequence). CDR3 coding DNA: TGTGCCAGCAGCCTGGACAGGAGCTACGAGCAGTACTTC. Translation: CASSLDRSYEQYF. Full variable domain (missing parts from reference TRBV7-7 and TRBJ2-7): GAGVSQSPRYKVTKRGQDVTLRCDPISSHATLYWYQQALGQGPEFLTYFNYEAQPDKSGLPSDRFSAERPEGSISTLTIQRTEQRDSAMYRCASSLDRSYEQYFGPGTRLTVT.

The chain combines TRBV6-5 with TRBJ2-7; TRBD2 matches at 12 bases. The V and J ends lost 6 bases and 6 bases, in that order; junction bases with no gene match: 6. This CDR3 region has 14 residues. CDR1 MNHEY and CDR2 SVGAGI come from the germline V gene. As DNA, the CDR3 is TGTGCCAGCAGCCCTACTAGCGGGGGGCGCGAGCAGTACTTC. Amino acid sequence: CASSPTSGGREQYF.

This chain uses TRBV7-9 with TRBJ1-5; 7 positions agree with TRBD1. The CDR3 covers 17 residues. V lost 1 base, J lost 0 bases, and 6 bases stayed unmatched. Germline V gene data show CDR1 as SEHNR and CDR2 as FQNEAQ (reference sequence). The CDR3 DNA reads TGTGCCAGCAGCTTAGAAGCGGGACAGACTAGCAATCAGCCCCAGCATTTT. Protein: CASSLEAGQTSNQPQHF.

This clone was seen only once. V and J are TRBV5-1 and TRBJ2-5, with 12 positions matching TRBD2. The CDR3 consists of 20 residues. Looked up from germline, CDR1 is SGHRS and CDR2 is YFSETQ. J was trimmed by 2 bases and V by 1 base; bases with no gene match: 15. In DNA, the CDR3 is TGCGCCAGCAGCTTGACCGTGACTAGCGGGAGCCTACCCCAACAAGAGACCCAGTACTTC. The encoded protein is CASSLTVTSGSLPQQETQYF.

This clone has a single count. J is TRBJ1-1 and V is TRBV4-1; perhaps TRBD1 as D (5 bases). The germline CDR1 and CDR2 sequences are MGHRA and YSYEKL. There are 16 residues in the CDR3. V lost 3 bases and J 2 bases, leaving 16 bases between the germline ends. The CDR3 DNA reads TGCGCCAGCAGCCAGGATGTTGACAGAAGAAACACTGAAGCTTTCTTT. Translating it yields CASSQDVDRRNTEAFF.

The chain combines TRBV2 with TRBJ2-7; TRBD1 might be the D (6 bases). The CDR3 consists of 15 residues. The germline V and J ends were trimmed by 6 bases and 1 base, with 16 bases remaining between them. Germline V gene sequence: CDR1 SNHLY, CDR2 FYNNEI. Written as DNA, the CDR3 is TGTGCCAGCAGAGACCGGGACAATATGTCCTACGAGCAGTACTTC. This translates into CASRDRDNMSYEQYF. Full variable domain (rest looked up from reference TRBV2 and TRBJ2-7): EPEVTQTPSHQVTQMGQEVILRCVPISNHLYFYWYRQILGQKVEFLVSFYNNEISEKSEIFDDQFSVERPDGSNFTLKIRSTKLEDSAMYFCASRDRDNMSYEQYFGPGTRLTVT.

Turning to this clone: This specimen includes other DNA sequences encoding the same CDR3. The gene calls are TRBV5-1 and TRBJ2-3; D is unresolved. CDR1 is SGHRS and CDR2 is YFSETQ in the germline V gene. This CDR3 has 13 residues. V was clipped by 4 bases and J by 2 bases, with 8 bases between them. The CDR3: CASSSGYTDTQYF. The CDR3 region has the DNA TGCGCCAGCAGCAGTGGGTACACAGATACGCAGTATTTT. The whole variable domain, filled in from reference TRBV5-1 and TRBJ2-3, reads KAGVTQTPRYLIKTRGQQVTLSCSPISGHRSVSWYQQTPGQGLQFLFEYFSETQRNKGNFPGRFSGRQFSNSRSEMNVSTLELGDSALYLCASSSGYTDTQYFGPGTRLTVL.

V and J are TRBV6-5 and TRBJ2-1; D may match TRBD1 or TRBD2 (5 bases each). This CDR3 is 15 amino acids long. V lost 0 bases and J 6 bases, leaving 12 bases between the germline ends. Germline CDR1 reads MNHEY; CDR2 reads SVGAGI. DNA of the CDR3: TGTGCCAGCAGTTACTCAGGGACGCTAAGCAATGAGCAGTTCTTC. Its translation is CASSYSGTLSNEQFF.